A single sample is the source of the 18 T cell receptor beta chains below, sequenced in a study of T cells in Graves' hyperthyroidism and ophthalmopathy. Researchers amplified the TCR beta CDR3 regions from RNA transcripts. HTBI primers were the set used in a first-round RT-PCR of the TCR CDR3. From the multiplex PCR reads, TCRdb called clonotypes with MiXCR, one entry per CDR3 protein. Among roughly 500,000 distinct CDR3 sequences listed, approximately 14% were seen once. What was sequenced was blood. The receptor set was obtained from a woman aged 25 to 45 with Graves' hyperthyroidism that later progressed to Graves' ophthalmopathy.

This rearrangement joins TRBV13 to TRBJ2-7; TRBD2 matches 8 bases. CDR3 length: 15 amino acids. V lost 4 bases to trimming and J lost 3 bases; unmatched junction nucleotides: 8. CDR1 is PRHDT and CDR2 is FYEKMQ in the germline V gene (reference sequence). The CDR3 DNA sequence: TGTGCCAGCAGCTGGGCGGGGGGAGGTGACTACGAGCAGTACTTC. The encoded protein is CASSWAGGGDYEQYF.

The J gene is TRBJ1-1, the V gene TRBV9; TRBD1 matches 8 bases. CDR1 and CDR2 (germline): SGDLS, YYNGEE. The CDR3 spans 15 residues. The J segment lost 5 bases and the V segment lost 3 bases, leaving 9 bases of the junction unmatched. CDR3: CASSALTGAGTEAFF. The CDR3 DNA follows: TGTGCCAGCAGCGCCCTGACAGGGGCGGGGACTGAAGCTTTCTTT.

This clonotype was observed at least ten times. The chain recombines TRBV7-9 with TRBJ1-1, with 11 bases fitting TRBD1. V trimming: 5 bases; J trimming: 5 bases; junction bases outside the gene matches: 7. The CDR3 extends over 15 amino acids. CDR1 and CDR2 from the germline V gene are SEHNR and FQNEAQ (reference sequence). CDR3 sequence reads: CASSMEGTGGTEAFF. In nucleotides, the CDR3 is TGTGCCAGCAGCATGGAAGGGACAGGGGGAACTGAAGCTTTCTTT.

As DNA, the CDR3 is TGTGCCAGCAGCGCAGGGGCAGACAATCAGCCCCAGCATTTT. Translation: CASSAGADNQPQHF. The rearrangement uses TRBV7-9 and TRBJ1-5, with a weak D call TRBD1 (6 bases). The V end lost 5 bases, the J end lost 3 bases, and 11 bases lay between the germline ends. In germline, CDR1 is SEHNR, CDR2 FQNEAQ (reference sequence). This CDR3 has 14 amino acids.

This clonotype has at least ten counts. The chain links TRBV5-1 to TRBJ1-1; 8 positions match TRBD1. CDR3 size: 15 residues. Germline lookup yields CDR1 SGHRS and CDR2 YFSETQ. V dropped 2 bases and J dropped 4; count of bases not matched to a gene: 7. CDR3 bases: TGCGCCAGCAGCTTTCAGACAGGGGAAACCACTGAAGCTTTCTTT. It yields the protein CASSFQTGETTEAFF. The variable domain in full, completed from reference TRBV5-1 and TRBJ1-1, reads KAGVTQTPRYLIKTRGQQVTLSCSPISGHRSVSWYQQTPGQGLQFLFEYFSETQRNKGNFPGRFSGRQFSNSRSEMNVSTLELGDSALYLCASSFQTGETTEAFFGQGTRLTVV.

At least ten counts were recorded for this clonotype. The chain recombines TRBV30 with TRBJ1-1; possibly TRBD1 for D (6 bases). Per germline, CDR1 GTSNPN and CDR2 SVGIG (reference sequence). The CDR3 loop spans 14 amino acids. The ends were cut back, 2 bases at V and 3 bases at J, with 13 bases in the middle. The CDR3 protein is CAWSYGRGDTEAFF. In nucleotides, the CDR3 is TGTGCCTGGAGTTATGGGAGGGGGGACACTGAAGCTTTCTTT.

The chain employs TRBV30 and TRBJ1-2, with TRBD1 matching 9 bases. The CDR3 sequence is 13 residues long. CDR1 GTSNPN and CDR2 SVGIG come from the germline V gene (reference sequence). Trimming cost V 3 bases and J 6 bases; bases outside gene matches: 5. The CDR3 sequence is CAWRVQGADGYTF. CDR3 sequence (DNA): TGTGCCTGGAGGGTACAGGGGGCTGATGGCTACACCTTC.

This clonotype was observed a few times. The chain joins TRBV11-2 to TRBJ2-4; D gene unclear. There are 16 residues in the CDR3. V was shortened by 1 base and J by 0 bases, with 10 bases between the two germline ends. CDR1 and CDR2 from the germline V gene are SGHAT and FQNNGV. The CDR3 nucleotides are TGTGCCAGCAGCTTAGCGGTAGAATTAGCCAAAAACATTCAGTACTTC. Residues: CASSLAVELAKNIQYF. Complete variable domain (other parts from reference TRBV11-2 and TRBJ2-4): EAGVAQSPRYKIIEKRQSVAFWCNPISGHATLYWYQQILGQGPKLLIQFQNNGVVDDSQLPKDRFSAERLKGVDSTLKIQPAKLEDSAVYLCASSLAVELAKNIQYFGAGTRLSVL.

The J gene is TRBJ1-2, the V gene TRBV6-5, with a possible D match to TRBD1 (6 bases). CDR1 MNHEY and CDR2 SVGAGI come from the germline V gene. V lost 3 bases to trimming and J lost 6 bases, with 20 bases between them. The CDR3 extends over 16 amino acids. CDR3 DNA: TGTGCCAGCAGTTATGCCACACACAGGGAAGGTGATGGCTACACCTTC. This encodes CASSYATHREGDGYTF.

The table lists this clonotype with a few counts. The rearrangement links TRBV7-9 to TRBJ2-5, with D hard to call. The V gene's germline CDR1 is SEHNR and CDR2 FQNEAQ (reference sequence). The CDR3 length is 14 residues. V lost 1 base and J lost 1, with 7 bases in between. The CDR3 loop reads CASSLVGSQETQYF. In DNA, the CDR3 is TGTGCCAGCAGCTTAGTAGGTAGCCAAGAGACCCAGTACTTC.

The chain uses TRBV25-1 and TRBJ1-2, with no clear D. The CDR3 runs 13 residues. Germline V gene sequence: CDR1 MGHDK, CDR2 SYGVNS. V lost 6 bases and J lost 4, with 12 bases in between. In DNA form, the CDR3 reads TGTGCCAGCAGGAAAACAAGGGTCTATGGCTACACCTTC. As protein: CASRKTRVYGYTF.

The table lists this clonotype with a few counts. This sequence joins TRBV5-5 and TRBJ2-3, with D uncertain. The V gene's germline CDR1 is SGHKS and CDR2 YYEKEE (reference sequence). CDR3 length: 14 residues. V lost 4 bases and J 3 bases, leaving 12 bases between the germline ends. In DNA, the CDR3 is TGTGCCAGCAGCCGTGTCCGGAATACAGATACGCAGTATTTT. It codes for CASSRVRNTDTQYF.

The chain recombines TRBV4-1 with TRBJ1-5; D is perhaps TRBD1 (6 bases). Trimming left V 0 bases short and J 3 bases short, with 9 bases between. The CDR3 runs to 15 residues. From germline, CDR1 is MGHRA and CDR2 YSYEKL. As DNA, the CDR3 is TGCGCCAGCAGCCAAGAGGGACAAGTCAATCAGCCCCAGCATTTT. Its protein product is CASSQEGQVNQPQHF.

Details on this clonotype: This may stem from a read error, because a much larger clone lies one nucleotide away. The chain joins TRBV3-1 to TRBJ2-2, with D unresolved. CDR1 LGHDT and CDR2 YNNKEL come from the germline V gene (reference sequence). V lost 2 bases to trimming and J lost 2 bases, with 9 bases between them. The CDR3 runs 15 residues. Written as DNA, the CDR3 is TGTGCCAGCAGCCAACTTCGGAGTAACACCGGGGAGCTGTTTTTT. Translation gives CASSQLRSNTGELFF.

A few counts support this clonotype. The genes are TRBV9 and TRBJ1-3; maybe TRBD1 (5 bases). Trimming removed 2 bases from V and 3 bases from J, with 9 bases in between. This CDR3 has 14 amino acids. Germline-derived CDR1 and CDR2 are SGDLS and YYNGEE. The CDR3 region has the DNA TGTGCCAGCAGCGTTGAGGGGAATGGAAACACCATATATTTT. It codes for CASSVEGNGNTIYF. The full variable domain, with the rest looked up from reference TRBV9 and TRBJ1-3, is DSGVTQTPKHLITATGQRVTLRCSPRSGDLSVYWYQQSLDQGLQFLIQYYNGEERAKGNILERFSAQQFPDLHSELNLSSLELGDSALYFCASSVEGNGNTIYFGEGSWLTVV.

This clonotype came up many times. The chain recombines TRBV24-1 with TRBJ2-2; D might be TRBD1 or TRBD2, each matching 6 bases. This CDR3 spans 16 amino acids. With 0 bases removed from V and 3 bases from J, the gap between germline ends came to 10 bases. The germline CDR1 and CDR2 sequences are KGHDR and SFDVKD. The CDR3 reads CATSDLRGQDTGELFF. The DNA of the CDR3 is TGTGCCACCAGTGATTTGCGGGGGCAGGACACCGGGGAGCTGTTTTTT.

The CDR3 nucleotides are TGTGCCAGCAGCTTTAGGGGGGGCCCGCGAGACACTGAAGCTTTCTTT. Amino acids: CASSFRGGPRDTEAFF. V and J are TRBV19 and TRBJ1-1; D is perhaps TRBD1 (6 bases). The CDR3 covers 16 residues. CDR1 and CDR2 (germline): LNHDA, SQIVND (reference sequence). Trimming removed 9 bases from V and 3 bases from J, with 23 bases in between.

This clonotype was observed many times. This chain connects TRBV9 to TRBJ1-1; D gene ambiguous. The V gene's germline CDR1 is SGDLS and CDR2 YYNGEE. Between the trimmed V and J ends, which lost 0 bases and 4 bases, there was a span of 10 bases. This CDR3 contains 14 residues. CDR3: CASSVAEAATEAFF. The CDR3 nucleotides are TGTGCCAGCAGCGTAGCCGAGGCGGCCACTGAAGCTTTCTTT.